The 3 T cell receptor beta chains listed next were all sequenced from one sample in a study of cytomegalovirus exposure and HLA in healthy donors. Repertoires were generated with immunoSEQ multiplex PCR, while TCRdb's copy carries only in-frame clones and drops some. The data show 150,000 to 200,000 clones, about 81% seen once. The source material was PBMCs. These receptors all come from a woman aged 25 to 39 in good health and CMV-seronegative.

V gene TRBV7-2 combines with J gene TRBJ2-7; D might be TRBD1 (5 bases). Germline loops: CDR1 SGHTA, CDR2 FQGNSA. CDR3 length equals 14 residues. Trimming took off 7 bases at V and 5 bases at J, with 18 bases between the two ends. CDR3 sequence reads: CASTKVQGIHEQYF. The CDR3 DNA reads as TGTGCCAGCACCAAAGTCCAGGGAATCCACGAGCAGTACTTC.

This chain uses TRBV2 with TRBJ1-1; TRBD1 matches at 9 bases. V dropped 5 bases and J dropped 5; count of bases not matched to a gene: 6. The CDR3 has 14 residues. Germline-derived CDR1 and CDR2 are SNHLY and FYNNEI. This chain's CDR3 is CASSPGTGYTEAFF. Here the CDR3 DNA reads TGTGCCAGCAGTCCCGGGACAGGGTATACTGAAGCTTTCTTT.

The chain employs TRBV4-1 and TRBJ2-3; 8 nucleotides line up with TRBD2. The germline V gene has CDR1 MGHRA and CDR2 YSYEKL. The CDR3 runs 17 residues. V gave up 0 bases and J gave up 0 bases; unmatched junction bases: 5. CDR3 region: CASSQDQTSVSTDTQYF. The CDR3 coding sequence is TGCGCCAGCAGCCAAGATCAGACTAGCGTAAGCACAGATACGCAGTATTTT.